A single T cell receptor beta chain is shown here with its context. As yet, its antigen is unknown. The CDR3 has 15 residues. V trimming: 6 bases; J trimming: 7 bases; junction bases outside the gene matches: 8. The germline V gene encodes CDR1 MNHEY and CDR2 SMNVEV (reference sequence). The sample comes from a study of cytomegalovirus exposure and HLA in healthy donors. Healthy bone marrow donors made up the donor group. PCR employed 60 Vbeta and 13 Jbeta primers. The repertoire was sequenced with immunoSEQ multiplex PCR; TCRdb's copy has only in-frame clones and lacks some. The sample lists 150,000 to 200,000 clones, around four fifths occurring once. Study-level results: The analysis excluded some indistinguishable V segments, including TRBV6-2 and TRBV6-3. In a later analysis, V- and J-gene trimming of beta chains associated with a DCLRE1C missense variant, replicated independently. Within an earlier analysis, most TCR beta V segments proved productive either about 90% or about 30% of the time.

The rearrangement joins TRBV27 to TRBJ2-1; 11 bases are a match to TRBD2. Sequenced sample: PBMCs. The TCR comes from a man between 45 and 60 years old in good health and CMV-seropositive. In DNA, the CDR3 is TGTGCCAGCAGCTTAGCGGGGGGGCCTGCGAATGAGCAGTTCTTC. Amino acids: CASSLAGGPANEQFF.